The source of this T cell receptor (beta chain) is a study of breast tumors, draining lymph nodes, adjacent tissues (TCRdb year 2016). For the wider study: Breast cancer patients provided tumor, adjacent nontumor tissue and axillary lymph nodes, and the study compared the TCR beta repertoires across these three sources. In human breast cancer, the study set out to evaluate how tumor, surrounding tissue and draining lymph node repertoires relate to one another and whether T cells may move between these sites. Overall study results and their limits: Rather than being directly demonstrated, the conclusion that tumor T cells originate in lymph nodes was presented as consistent with a hypothesis. Tumor and nontumor tissue repertoires were found to be significantly more similar in luminal-like than in basal-like breast cancer. Tumors showed preferential V and J gene usage, and their T-cell repertoire diversity fell below that of lymph nodes yet above that of nontumor tissue. The data were considered consistent with most tumor T cells being derived from the lymph node and subsequently expanding within tumor tissue.

Lymph node samples were obtained from the axillary draining lymph nodes of breast cancer patients. Sequenced on an Illumina HiSeq 2000. Multiplex PCR amplification was used to generate the TCR beta chain libraries. High-throughput sequencing was used to analyze the amplified TCR beta chain products. TCRdb's own reprocessing of the public reads used fastp at Q25 and MiXCR and kept productive beta chains. Rows merge per CDR3 protein into single entries with the most common DNA and genes. The sample table holds 170,000 or so distinct CDR3 sequences, of which 30% to 35% were seen once. Of the sample, 4% to 5.5% falls within the top ten clones. As for this clonotype: Its antigen specificity is not known. Base qualities were left out, and no much larger clone turns up one base away.

Trimmed from V: 4 bases; trimmed from J: 4 bases; junction bases lacking a gene match: 9. Based on the germline V gene, the CDR1 and CDR2 sequences are KGHDR and SFDVKD. Reading from cysteine to phenylalanine, the CDR3 counts 17 amino acids. Of all the DNA, just the CDR3 is kept, 51 bases in frame from base 1. Sequencing used axillary lymph node tissue. The source is a female donor with breast cancer. Some clones in this sample may be carry-over from other donors' samples. The receptor chain draws on TRBV24-1 and TRBJ2-5; the central 12 bases match TRBD2. The DNA sequence reads TGTGCCACCAGTGACATTAGGACTAGCGGGGTAAGAGAGACCCAGTACTTC. Its translation is CATSDIRTSGVRETQYF.